This T cell receptor beta chain was profiled in a study of glioma-infiltrating T cells. The sample holds a few counts of this clonotype. What it binds is unknown. Whole-study findings and limits: Non-neoplastic patients had below-expected tissue-blood divergence, while all gliomas exceeded expectation.

Germline V gene data show CDR1 as LNHDA and CDR2 as SQIVND (reference sequence). This CDR3 has 14 residues. With 4 bases clipped from V and 4 bases from J, the junction kept 5 bases outside the gene matches. Amplification of TCR alpha and beta CDR3 regions from RNA used iRepertoire nested multiplex PCR. One entry per CDR3 protein results from TCRdb running MiXCR on the multiplex PCR reads. This repertoire shows around 170,000 distinct CDR3 sequences, more than 35% found once; its top ten account for roughly 5.5%. The sequenced material came from glioma tissue, nonneoplastic brain tissue, or PBMCs (not recorded which). This TCR was recovered from a human donor with low-grade glioma or glioblastoma, undergoing nonglioma brain surgery, or in good health (not recorded which). The V and J genes are TRBV19 and TRBJ1-2, with TRBD1 matching 8 bases. CDR3 nucleotide sequence: TGTGCCAGTAGTACGCCAACAGGGGGCTATGGCTACACCTTC. Its protein is CASSTPTGGYGYTF.